This T cell receptor beta chain appears in the sequencing data of a study of T cell repertoires in cytomegalovirus infection. Overall study context: Indications came from public TCR beta signatures; they pointed to CMV infection and to a matching HLA type. Whole-study findings and limits: CMV-specific TCR beta clonotypes restricted by HLA-C were the ones dominating the ex vivo response. Cumulated frequencies of public TCR beta families served to identify carriers of CMV plus the relevant HLA.

The CDR3 runs to 15 residues. The germline V gene has CDR1 SGHAT and CDR2 FQNNGV. V shed 0 bases and J shed 3 bases, with 11 bases lying between them. This clonotype appeared a few times. What it binds is not known. TCRdb reprocessed the reads via MiXCR and lists one record per CDR3 protein. The data contain 200,000 to 300,000 distinct CDR3 sequences, approximately 9% of them singletons. The J gene is TRBJ1-2, the V gene TRBV11-2; maybe TRBD1 (5 bases). The TCR comes from a human donor in good health (CMV status not recorded). Some clones in this sample may be carry-over from other donors' samples. Sequencing was done on a sample of PBMCs. This CDR3 is CASSLDGAGDYGYTF. The CDR3 DNA reads TGTGCCAGCAGCTTAGATGGGGCGGGGGACTATGGCTACACCTTC.